One and the same sample provided the 5 T cell receptor beta chains below, sequenced in a study of radiotherapy plus CTLA-4 blockade in lung cancer. Method: immunoSEQ multiplex PCR; TCRdb's copy keeps in-frame clones and lacks some. In the table there are about 110,000 clones, roughly 86% of which are singletons. The specimen was peripheral blood, collected from a patient treated with radiotherapy plus ipilimumab. These receptors came from a human donor with non-small cell lung cancer that progressed on radiotherapy plus ipilimumab. Some clones in this sample may be carry-over from other donors' samples.

The genes are TRBV6-4 and TRBJ1-6, with TRBD1 identical over 7 bases. V was pared by 4 bases and J by 8 bases, with 2 bases of the junction left unmatched. CDR1 MRHNA and CDR2 SNTAGT come from the germline V gene. This CDR3 is 13 amino acids long. DNA for the CDR3: TGTGCCAGCAGTGTCCAGGGGGATTCACCCCTCCACTTT. Its protein is CASSVQGDSPLHF.

The chain carries TRBV18 and TRBJ2-7; perhaps TRBD1 as D (5 bases). In germline, CDR1 is KGHSH, CDR2 LQKENI. The CDR3 totals 15 residues. Trimming pared 2 bases from V and 4 bases from J, leaving 15 bases between. The CDR3 region is CASSPWAGSEYEQYF. In nucleotides, the CDR3 is TGTGCCAGCTCACCATGGGCAGGGTCTGAATACGAGCAGTACTTC.

The chain carries TRBV4-1 and TRBJ1-3; weak D call: TRBD1 (5 bases). CDR1 and CDR2 from the germline V gene are MGHRA and YSYEKL. Trimming took 4 bases from V and 9 from J, leaving 16 bases between them. The CDR3 is 14 amino acids. The chain's CDR3 is CASSPRDPGATIYF. Here the CDR3 DNA reads TGCGCCAGCAGCCCACGGGACCCCGGGGCCACCATATATTTT.

This chain connects TRBV15 to TRBJ2-2; TRBD1 might be the D (6 bases). Deletions cut 4 bases from V and 1 base from J, with 13 bases between. The CDR3 covers 16 residues. Germline V gene sequence: CDR1 LNHNV, CDR2 YYDKDF (reference sequence). The CDR3 coding sequence is TGTGCCACCAGCACGGGAACAGGGATGAACACCGGGGAGCTGTTTTTT. Translating gives CATSTGTGMNTGELFF.

The genes are TRBV5-4 and TRBJ2-7; D call uncertain. Germline V CDR1 and CDR2: SGHNT, YYREEE (reference sequence). The V end lost 0 bases, the J end lost 2 bases, and 12 bases lay between the germline ends. There are 15 residues in the CDR3. The CDR3 is CASSLEFGRAYEQYF. The CDR3 nucleotides are TGTGCCAGCAGCTTGGAATTTGGCCGGGCCTACGAGCAGTACTTC.